This T cell receptor (beta chain) originates from a study of graft-versus-host responses after intestinal transplantation. Across the whole study: All recipients got anti-thymocyte globulin induction, then tacrolimus and steroids for about 3 years.

This table comes from immunoSEQ multiplex PCR, and its TCRdb copy is limited to in-frame clones, with some not included. The sample includes over 100,000 clones, 85% to 95% seen only once; the top ten take about 3.3%. Notes on this clone: Its antigen is still unknown.

Findings and limits, study-wide: Graft-donor T cell macrochimerism in patients accompanied high graft-versus-host to host-versus-graft clonal ratios in allografts. The marrow of recipients harbored GvH clones, and ileum or blood showed some of them first.

The CDR3 is 15 residues long. Germline V gene lookup returns CDR1 SGHRS and CDR2 YFSETQ. After removal of 5 bases from V and 2 bases from J, the junction contained 6 bases not matched to a gene. The source material was unstimulated CD8+ T cells sorted from spleen or lymph node cells, sampled before intestinal transplant. This chain uses TRBV5-1 with TRBJ1-3; 8 bases are shared with TRBD1. The receptor's source is a human donor who received an intestinal transplant. In nucleotides, the CDR3 is TGCGCCAGCAGTTTTACAGGGGGTACTGGAAACACCATATATTTT. Translated, it gives CASSFTGGTGNTIYF. The whole variable domain, filled in from reference TRBV5-1 and TRBJ1-3, reads KAGVTQTPRYLIKTRGQQVTLSCSPISGHRSVSWYQQTPGQGLQFLFEYFSETQRNKGNFPGRFSGRQFSNSRSEMNVSTLELGDSALYLCASSFTGGTGNTIYFGEGSWLTVV.